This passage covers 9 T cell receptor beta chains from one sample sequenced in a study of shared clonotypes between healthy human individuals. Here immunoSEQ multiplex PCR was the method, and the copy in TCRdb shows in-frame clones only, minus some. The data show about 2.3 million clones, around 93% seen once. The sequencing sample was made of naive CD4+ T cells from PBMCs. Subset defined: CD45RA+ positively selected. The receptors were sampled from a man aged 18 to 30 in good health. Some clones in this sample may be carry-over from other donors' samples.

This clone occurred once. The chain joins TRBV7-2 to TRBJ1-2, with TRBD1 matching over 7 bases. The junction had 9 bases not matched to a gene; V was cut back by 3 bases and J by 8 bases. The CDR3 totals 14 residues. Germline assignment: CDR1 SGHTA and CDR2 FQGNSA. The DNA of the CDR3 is TGTGCCAGCAGCTTTGACAGGGCCGGTTGGGGCTACACCTTC. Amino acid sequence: CASSFDRAGWGYTF.

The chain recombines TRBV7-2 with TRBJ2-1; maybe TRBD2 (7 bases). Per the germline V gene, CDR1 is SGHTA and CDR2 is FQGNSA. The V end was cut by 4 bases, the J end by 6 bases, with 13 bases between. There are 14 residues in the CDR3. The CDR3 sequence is CASSSLGGGNEQFF. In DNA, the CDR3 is TGTGCCAGCAGCTCCCTAGGGGGGGGCAATGAGCAGTTCTTC. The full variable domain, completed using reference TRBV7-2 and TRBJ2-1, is GAGVSQSPSNKVTEKGKDVELRCDPISGHTALYWYRQSLGQGLEFLIYFQGNSAPDKSGLPSDRFSAERTGGSVSTLTIQRTQQEDSAVYLCASSSLGGGNEQFFGPGTRLTVL.

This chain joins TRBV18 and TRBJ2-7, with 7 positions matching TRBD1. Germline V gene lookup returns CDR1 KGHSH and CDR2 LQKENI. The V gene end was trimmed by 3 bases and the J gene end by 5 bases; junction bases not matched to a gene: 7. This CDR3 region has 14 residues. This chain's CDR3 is CASSPQTGRDEQYF. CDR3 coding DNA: TGTGCCAGCTCACCCCAGACAGGGCGGGACGAGCAGTACTTC.

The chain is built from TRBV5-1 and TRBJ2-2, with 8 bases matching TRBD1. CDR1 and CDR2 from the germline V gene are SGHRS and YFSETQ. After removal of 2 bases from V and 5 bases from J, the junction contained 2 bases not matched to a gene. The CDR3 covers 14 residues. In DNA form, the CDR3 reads TGCGCCAGCAGCTTAAGGACAGGGACCGGGGAGCTGTTTTTT. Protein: CASSLRTGTGELFF.

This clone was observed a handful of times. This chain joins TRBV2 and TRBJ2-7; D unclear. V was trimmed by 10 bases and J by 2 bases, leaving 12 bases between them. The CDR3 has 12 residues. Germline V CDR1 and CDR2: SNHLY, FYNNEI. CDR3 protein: CATAPTTYEQYF. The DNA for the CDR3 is TGTGCCACCGCCCCTACCACCTACGAGCAGTACTTC. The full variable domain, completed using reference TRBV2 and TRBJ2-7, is EPEVTQTPSHQVTQMGQEVILRCVPISNHLYFYWYRQILGQKVEFLVSFYNNEISEKSEIFDDQFSVERPDGSNFTLKIRSTKLEDSAMYFCATAPTTYEQYFGPGTRLTVT.

CDR3 residues: CASSSRRGGWETEAFF. DNA of the CDR3: TGTGCCAGCAGTTCACGGAGGGGGGGCTGGGAGACTGAAGCTTTCTTT. The rearrangement links TRBV28 to TRBJ1-1; possible D gene TRBD1, 6 bases. V shed 4 bases and J shed 5 bases, with 20 bases lying between them. Germline CDR1 reads MDHEN; CDR2 reads SYDVKM. This CDR3 is built from 16 residues.

CDR3 in DNA: TGCGCCAGCAGCGCAAGCGGGGTGGGCGTCTACGAGCAGTACTTC. This translates into CASSASGVGVYEQYF. The rearrangement links TRBV4-1 to TRBJ2-7; TRBD2 matches 7 bases. Per germline, CDR1 MGHRA and CDR2 YSYEKL. V dropped 5 bases and J dropped 3; count of bases not matched to a gene: 10. CDR3 size: 15 residues.

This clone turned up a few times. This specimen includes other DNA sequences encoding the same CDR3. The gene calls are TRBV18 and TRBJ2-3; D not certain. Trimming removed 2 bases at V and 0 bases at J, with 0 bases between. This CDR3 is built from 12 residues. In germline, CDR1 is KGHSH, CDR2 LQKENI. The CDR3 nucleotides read TGTGCCAGCTCACCAAGCACAGATACGCAGTATTTT. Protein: CASSPSTDTQYF.

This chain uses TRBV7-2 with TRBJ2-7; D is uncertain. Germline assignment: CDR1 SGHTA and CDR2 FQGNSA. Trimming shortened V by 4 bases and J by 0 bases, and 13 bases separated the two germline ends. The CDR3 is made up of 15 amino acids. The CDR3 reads CASSSTGVSSYEQYF. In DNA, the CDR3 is TGTGCCAGCAGCTCGACTGGAGTCAGCTCCTACGAGCAGTACTTC.